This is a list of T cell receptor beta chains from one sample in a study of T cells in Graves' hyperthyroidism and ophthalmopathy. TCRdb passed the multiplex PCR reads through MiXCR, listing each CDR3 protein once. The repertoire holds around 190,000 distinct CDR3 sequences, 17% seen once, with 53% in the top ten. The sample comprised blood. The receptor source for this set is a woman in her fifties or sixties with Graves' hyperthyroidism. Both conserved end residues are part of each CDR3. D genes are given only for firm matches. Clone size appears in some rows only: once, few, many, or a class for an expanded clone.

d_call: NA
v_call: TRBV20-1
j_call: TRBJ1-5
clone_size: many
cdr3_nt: TGCAGTGCTAGAGATTTGCATGGGACAAGGGATGCCCCCCAGCATTTT
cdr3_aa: CSARDLHGTRDAPQHF

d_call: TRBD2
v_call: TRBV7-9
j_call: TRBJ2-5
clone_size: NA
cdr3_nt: TGTGCCAGCAGTTGGGAGGGAACCTGGGGAGAGACCCAGTACTTC
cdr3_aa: CASSWEGTWGETQYF

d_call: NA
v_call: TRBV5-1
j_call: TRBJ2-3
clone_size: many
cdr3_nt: TGCGCCAGCAGCTTGGAACGGGAGACAGATACGCAGTATTTT
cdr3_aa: CASSLERETDTQYF

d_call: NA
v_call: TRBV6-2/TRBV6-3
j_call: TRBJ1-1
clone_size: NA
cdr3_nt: TGTGCCAGCAGTAACTTCAGGGAGACGACTGAAGCTTTCTTT
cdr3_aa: CASSNFRETTEAFF

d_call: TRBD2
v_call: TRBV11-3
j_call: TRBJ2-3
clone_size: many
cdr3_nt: TGTGCCAGCAGCCCCGGGACTAGCGGGAGATCAGATACGCAGTATTTT
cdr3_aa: CASSPGTSGRSDTQYF

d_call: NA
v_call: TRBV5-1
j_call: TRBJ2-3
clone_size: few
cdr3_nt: TGCGCCAGCAGCTTGGATCTAGCTACTACGCAGTATTTT
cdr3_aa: CASSLDLATTQYF

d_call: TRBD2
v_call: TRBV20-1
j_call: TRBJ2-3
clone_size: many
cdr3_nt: TGCAGTGCCCTTGCGCGGGAGGGCACAGATACGCAGTATTTT
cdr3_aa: CSALAREGTDTQYF

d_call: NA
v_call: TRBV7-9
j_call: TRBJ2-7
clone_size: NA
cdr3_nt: TGTGCCAGCAGCTTCGCGTCCTACGAGCAGTACTTC
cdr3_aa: CASSFASYEQYF

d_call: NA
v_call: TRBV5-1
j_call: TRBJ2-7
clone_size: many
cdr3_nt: TGCGCCAGCAGCTTGGCAGGGAAAATTCCCTACGAGCAGTACTTC
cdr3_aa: CASSLAGKIPYEQYF

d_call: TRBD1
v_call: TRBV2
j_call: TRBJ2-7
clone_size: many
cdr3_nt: TGTGCCAGCAAGACCAGAAGAGGACAGGGGGGAGCTGAGCAGTACTTC
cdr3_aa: CASKTRRGQGGAEQYF

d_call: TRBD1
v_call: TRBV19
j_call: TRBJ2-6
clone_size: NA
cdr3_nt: TGTGCCAGTAGTATACGGGACAGGGCTGGGGCCAACGTCCTGACTTTC
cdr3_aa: CASSIRDRAGANVLTF

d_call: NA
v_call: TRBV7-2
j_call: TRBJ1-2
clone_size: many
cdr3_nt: TGTGCCAGCAGCCTAACAACAGGAGCTAACTATGGCTACACCTTC
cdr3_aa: CASSLTTGANYGYTF

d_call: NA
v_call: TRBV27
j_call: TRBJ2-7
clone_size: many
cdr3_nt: TGTGCCAGCAGTTTCGAGACAGATTCCTTCTACGAGCAGTACTTC
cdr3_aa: CASSFETDSFYEQYF

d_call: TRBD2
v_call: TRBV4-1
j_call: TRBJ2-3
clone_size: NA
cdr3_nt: TGCGCCAGCAGCCAAGGCGGACTAGCGGGAGTAAGCACAGATACGCAGTATTTT
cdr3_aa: CASSQGGLAGVSTDTQYF

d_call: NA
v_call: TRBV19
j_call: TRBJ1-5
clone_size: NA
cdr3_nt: TGTGCCAGTAGTATAGACGGGGGGGCTAATCAGCCCCAGCATTTT
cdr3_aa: CASSIDGGANQPQHF

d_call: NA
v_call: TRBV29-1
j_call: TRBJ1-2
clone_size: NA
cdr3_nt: TGCAGCGATCGCCGGGATCTAGTTTCGGGCTACACCTTC
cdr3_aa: CSDRRDLVSGYTF

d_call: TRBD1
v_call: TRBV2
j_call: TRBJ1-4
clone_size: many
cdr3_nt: TGTGCCAGCAGTATACGGACAGGGGGTGAAAAACTGTTTTTT
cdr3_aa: CASSIRTGGEKLFF

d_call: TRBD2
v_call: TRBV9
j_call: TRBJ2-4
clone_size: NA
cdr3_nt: TGTGCCAGCAGCGTAGGGACTAGCGGGAGGTGGCAATCGGCCAAAAACATTCAGTACTTC
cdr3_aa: CASSVGTSGRWQSAKNIQYF

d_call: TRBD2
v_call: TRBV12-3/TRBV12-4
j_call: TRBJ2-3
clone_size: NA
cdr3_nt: TGTGCCAGCACCATCGTAGCGGGATTTGATACGCAGTATTTT
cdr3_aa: CASTIVAGFDTQYF

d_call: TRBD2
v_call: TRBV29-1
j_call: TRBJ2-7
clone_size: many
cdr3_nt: TGCAGCGTTCCGGGACTAGGGTACGAGCAGTACTTC
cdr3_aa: CSVPGLGYEQYF

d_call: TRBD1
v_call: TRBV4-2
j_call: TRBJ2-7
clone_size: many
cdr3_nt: TGTGCCAGCAGCCGCGGAGGACAGGGGATACACGAGCAGTACTTC
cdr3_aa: CASSRGGQGIHEQYF

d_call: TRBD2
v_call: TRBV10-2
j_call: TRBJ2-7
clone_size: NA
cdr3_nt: TGCGCCAGCAGTGAGGGACTAGCGGACGAGCAGTACTTC
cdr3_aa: CASSEGLADEQYF

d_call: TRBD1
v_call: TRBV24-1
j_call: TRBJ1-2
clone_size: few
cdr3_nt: TGTGCCACCAGTGGTGGGACAGGGGAGGGGGGCTATGGCTACACCTTC
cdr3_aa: CATSGGTGEGGYGYTF

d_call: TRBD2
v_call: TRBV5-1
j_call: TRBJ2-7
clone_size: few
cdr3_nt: TGCGCCAGCAGCTTGAGGGAGGGCCCTTACGAGCAGCACTTC
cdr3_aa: CASSLREGPYEQHF

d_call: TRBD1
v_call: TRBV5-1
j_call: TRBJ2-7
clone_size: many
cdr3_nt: TGCGCCAGCAGCCCCCGAGACAGGGAATTGCAGTACTTC
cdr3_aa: CASSPRDRELQYF

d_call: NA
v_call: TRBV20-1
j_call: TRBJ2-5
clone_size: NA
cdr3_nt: TGCAGTGCTTCGGACTCCGGGGAGACCCAGTACTTC
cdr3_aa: CSASDSGETQYF

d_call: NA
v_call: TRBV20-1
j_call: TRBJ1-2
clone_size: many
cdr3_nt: TGCAGTGCGCAGGACAGAAACTATGGCTACACCTTC
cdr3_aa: CSAQDRNYGYTF

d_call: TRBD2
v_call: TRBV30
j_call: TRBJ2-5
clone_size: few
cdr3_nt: TGTGCCTGGACTAGCGGGTCTGAGACCCAGTACTTC
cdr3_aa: CAWTSGSETQYF

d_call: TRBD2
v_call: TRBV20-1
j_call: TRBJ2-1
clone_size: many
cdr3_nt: TGCAGTGCTAGAGGGGGAGCGGGAGGGCCGTCAGAGGAGCAGTTCTTC
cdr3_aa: CSARGGAGGPSEEQFF

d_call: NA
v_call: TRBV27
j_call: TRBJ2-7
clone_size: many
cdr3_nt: TGTGCCAGCAGAGTGGCGACACCTTCCTACGAGCAGTACTTC
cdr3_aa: CASRVATPSYEQYF

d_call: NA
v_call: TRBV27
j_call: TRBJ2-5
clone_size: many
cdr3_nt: TGTGCCAGCAGACTGCAAGAGACCCAGTACTTC
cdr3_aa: CASRLQETQYF

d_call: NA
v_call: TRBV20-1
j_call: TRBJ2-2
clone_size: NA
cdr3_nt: TGCAGTGCTAGAAGGAACGGAGGGAACACCGGGGAGCTGTTTTTT
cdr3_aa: CSARRNGGNTGELFF

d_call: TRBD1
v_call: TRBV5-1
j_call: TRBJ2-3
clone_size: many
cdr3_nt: TGCGCCAGCAGCACCGATGACAGGGGAGATACGCAGTATTTT
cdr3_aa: CASSTDDRGDTQYF

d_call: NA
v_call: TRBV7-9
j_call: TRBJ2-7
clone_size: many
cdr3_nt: TGTGCCAGCAGCTTAGAAGCCGAGCAGTACTTC
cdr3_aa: CASSLEAEQYF

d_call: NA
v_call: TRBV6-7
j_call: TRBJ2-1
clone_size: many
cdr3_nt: TGTGCCAGCAGTTACTCGAGAGACAATGAGCAGTTCTTC
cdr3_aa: CASSYSRDNEQFF

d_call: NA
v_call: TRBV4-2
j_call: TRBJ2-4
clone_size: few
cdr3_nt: TGTGCCAGCAGCCAAGATAAAGGAAGCATAGCCAAAAACATTCAGTACTTC
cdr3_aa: CASSQDKGSIAKNIQYF

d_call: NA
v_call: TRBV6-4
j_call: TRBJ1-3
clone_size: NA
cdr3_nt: TGTGCCAGCAGTGTGGCCCGAACCAGCTCTGGAAGCACCATATATTTT
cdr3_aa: CASSVARTSSGSTIYF

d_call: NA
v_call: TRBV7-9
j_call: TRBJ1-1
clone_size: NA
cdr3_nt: TGTGCCAGCAGCTTAGCAGGGAAGAGCACTGAAGCTTTCTTT
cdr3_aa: CASSLAGKSTEAFF

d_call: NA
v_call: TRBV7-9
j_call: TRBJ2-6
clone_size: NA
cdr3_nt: TGTGCCAGCAGCTTATTGGGTACTGGGGCCAACGTCCTGACTTTC
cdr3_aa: CASSLLGTGANVLTF

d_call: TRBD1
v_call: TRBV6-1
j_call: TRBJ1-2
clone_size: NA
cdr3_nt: TGTGCCAGCAGGGGACAGAGTAACTATGGCTACACCTTC
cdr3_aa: CASRGQSNYGYTF

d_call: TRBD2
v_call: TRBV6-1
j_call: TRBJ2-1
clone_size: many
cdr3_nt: TGTGCCAGCATTTGGACTAGCGGAAACAATGAGCAGTTCTTC
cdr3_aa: CASIWTSGNNEQFF

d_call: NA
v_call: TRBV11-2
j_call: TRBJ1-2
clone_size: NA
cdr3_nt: TGTGCCAGCAGCTCCTTGCGGCACCACTATGGCTACACCTTC
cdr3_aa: CASSSLRHHYGYTF

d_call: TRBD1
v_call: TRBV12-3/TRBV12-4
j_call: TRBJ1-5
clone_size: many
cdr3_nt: TGTGCCAGCAGCAGACAGGGGACCGGTCAGCCCCAGCATTTT
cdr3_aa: CASSRQGTGQPQHF

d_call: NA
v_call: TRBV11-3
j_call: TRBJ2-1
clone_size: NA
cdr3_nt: TGTGCCAGCAGCTTAGGAGGAGGCCCGAGCTCCTACAATGAGCAGTTCTTC
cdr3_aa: CASSLGGGPSSYNEQFF

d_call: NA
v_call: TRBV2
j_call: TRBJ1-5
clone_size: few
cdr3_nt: TGTGCCAGCAGCCGAGACAGGCCCCGGGGCAATCAGCCCCAGCATTTT
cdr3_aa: CASSRDRPRGNQPQHF